What follows are 23 T cell receptor beta chains derived from one specimen sequenced in a study of T cell responses to AZD1222 COVID-19 vaccine. Measured with immunoSEQ multiplex PCR; TCRdb has only the in-frame clones, and not every one. In the table there are approximately 130,000 clones, 88% of which are singletons. The input for sequencing was peripheral blood, taken 28 days after the second AZD1222 dose. The receptors shown here come from an adult who received the AZD1222 COVID-19 vaccine.

The chain employs TRBV30 and TRBJ2-3, with D uncertain. The CDR3 has 14 residues. The V end lost 0 bases, the J end lost 5 bases, and 12 bases lay between the germline ends. The germline V gene encodes CDR1 GTSNPN and CDR2 SVGIG (reference sequence). CDR3 amino acids: CAWSVQPLGDTQYF. CDR3 coding DNA: TGTGCCTGGAGTGTACAGCCCTTAGGAGATACGCAGTATTTT.

This clone was seen more than once but under ten times. CDR3 DNA: TGTGCCAGTAGTCCGACGGCATCAACTAATGAAAAACTGTTTTTT. Translation: CASSPTASTNEKLFF. V gene TRBV19 combines with J gene TRBJ1-4, with D hard to call. Trimming took 5 bases from V and 0 from J, leaving 10 bases between them. This CDR3 contains 15 residues. Germline CDR1 LNHDA, CDR2 SQIVND (reference sequence).

V gene TRBV5-1 combines with J gene TRBJ1-2; TRBD1 matches 8 bases. Per germline, CDR1 SGHRS and CDR2 YFSETQ. The CDR3 consists of 17 residues. The junction had 19 bases not matched to a gene; V was cut back by 3 bases and J by 9 bases. The DNA of the CDR3 is TGCGCCAGCAGCTCCCTGGGGATGATAGGGACAGGAGGGAGCTACACCTTC. Its translation is CASSSLGMIGTGGSYTF.

The rearrangement joins TRBV5-4 to TRBJ2-5, with 8 bases fitting TRBD1. The CDR3 runs to 15 residues. Germline V gene data show CDR1 as SGHNT and CDR2 as YYREEE (reference sequence). J was trimmed by 5 bases and V by 0 bases; bases with no gene match: 6. CDR3 DNA sequence: TGTGCCAGCAGCTTGGGTTCAGGACAGGGTGAGACCCAGTACTTC. Protein product: CASSLGSGQGETQYF.

The chain has TRBV4-1 and TRBJ1-5; D may be TRBD1 (5 bases). With 0 bases removed from V and 0 bases from J, the gap between germline ends came to 12 bases. There are 17 residues in the CDR3. Germline V lookup: CDR1 MGHRA, CDR2 YSYEKL. CDR3 amino acids: CASSQEGGRASNQPQHF. CDR3 nucleotide sequence: TGCGCCAGCAGCCAAGAAGGTGGCAGGGCTAGCAATCAGCCCCAGCATTTT.

The chain joins TRBV5-1 to TRBJ2-1, with D possibly called TRBD1 or TRBD2 (5 bases each). CDR1 and CDR2 from the germline V gene are SGHRS and YFSETQ. The CDR3 consists of 20 residues. V lost 0 bases, J lost 0 bases, and 22 bases lay in between. The chain's CDR3 is CASSLGGSSMRGSSYNEQFF. The CDR3 DNA sequence: TGCGCCAGCAGCTTGGGAGGTTCGAGTATGAGGGGAAGCTCCTACAATGAGCAGTTCTTC.

V is TRBV28 and J is TRBJ2-1, with 7 bases fitting TRBD2. CDR1 MDHEN and CDR2 SYDVKM come from the germline V gene. V lost 7 bases to trimming and J lost 14 bases; unmatched junction nucleotides: 17. The CDR3 totals 14 residues. The CDR3 here is CASTAQTRSSGEFF. The CDR3 bases are TGTGCCAGCACCGCCCAAACTAGGTCGAGCGGGGAGTTCTTC.

This clone has just one count. The V and J genes are TRBV29-1 and TRBJ2-7, with a weak D call TRBD2 (7 bases). The CDR3 has 15 residues. Between the trimmed V and J ends, which lost 7 bases and 3 bases, there was a span of 22 bases. Germline V lookup: CDR1 SQVTM, CDR2 ANQGSEA. CDR3 sequence: CSAYDGRGQVYEQYF. CDR3 in DNA: TGCAGCGCCTATGATGGGCGGGGGCAGGTCTACGAGCAGTACTTC.

The chain links TRBV5-4 to TRBJ1-3; 8 bases match TRBD1. V lost 4 bases and J lost 4; bases outside the gene matches: 10. The CDR3 extends over 16 amino acids. Per germline, CDR1 SGHNT and CDR2 YYREEE (reference sequence). This chain's CDR3 is CASSAGGDRYGNTIYF. The DNA for the CDR3 is TGTGCCAGCAGCGCGGGGGGGGACAGGTACGGAAACACCATATATTTT.

Only one count was recorded for this clone. The rearrangement uses TRBV3-1 (or the pseudogene TRBV3-2) and TRBJ2-5; D remains ambiguous. The V end was cut by 0 bases, the J end by 0 bases, with 11 bases between. Germline loops: CDR1 LGHDT, CDR2 YNNKEL (reference sequence). This CDR3 spans 16 amino acids. CDR3 sequence reads: CASSQEKQLYQETQYF. The CDR3 nucleotides are TGTGCCAGCAGCCAAGAAAAGCAGCTTTACCAAGAGACCCAGTACTTC.

This chain uses TRBV5-6 with TRBJ1-6; TRBD1 is a possible D gene (6 bases). The CDR3 consists of 17 residues. Deletions cut 4 bases from V and 4 bases from J, with 18 bases between. CDR1 SGHDT and CDR2 YYEEEE come from the germline V gene. This CDR3 is CASSIGGGARYNSPLHF. CDR3 sequence (DNA): TGTGCCAGCAGCATTGGCGGGGGGGCGAGGTATAATTCACCCCTCCACTTT.

Concerning this clone: This specimen includes other DNA sequences encoding the same CDR3. V gene TRBV12-3 or TRBV12-4 combines with J gene TRBJ2-5; TRBD1 matches 10 bases. The CDR3 spans 13 residues. Losses at the gene ends were 3 bases for V and 5 bases for J; bases not matched to a gene: 0. The CDR3 is CASSLGQGETQYF. The CDR3, as DNA: TGTGCCAGCAGTTTGGGACAGGGGGAGACCCAGTACTTC.

V gene TRBV18 combines with J gene TRBJ1-5; 7 bases are a match to TRBD1. The CDR3 has 14 residues. The junction had 6 bases not matched to a gene; V was cut back by 2 bases and J by 8 bases. The germline V gene has CDR1 KGHSH and CDR2 LQKENI. CDR3 loop: CASSPGQVGEPQHF. In DNA, the CDR3 is TGTGCCAGCTCACCAGGACAGGTGGGGGAGCCCCAGCATTTT.

V gene TRBV19 combines with J gene TRBJ1-4, with D tentatively TRBD1 (5 bases). Germline V gene sequence: CDR1 LNHDA, CDR2 SQIVND (reference sequence). Trimming removed 3 bases from V and 4 bases from J, with 12 bases in between. The CDR3 is 15 residues long. This CDR3 reads CASSIQGRSNEKLFF. Written as DNA, the CDR3 is TGTGCCAGTAGTATCCAGGGTCGGAGTAATGAAAAACTGTTTTTT.

This sequence joins TRBV12-5 and TRBJ1-3; a weak D match, TRBD1 (6 bases). The CDR3 is 18 amino acids. CDR1 is LGHNT, CDR2 FRNRAP, per germline. The V and J ends lost 0 bases and 6 bases respectively, with 21 bases between them. The DNA for the CDR3 is TGTGCTAGTGGTTTGGTACCCCCCACGGGGGGCAACGAAAACACCATATATTTT. It codes for CASGLVPPTGGNENTIYF.

The V and J genes are TRBV18 and TRBJ1-1; the D gene is possibly TRBD1 (6 bases). Germline V lookup: CDR1 KGHSH, CDR2 LQKENI. This CDR3 is built from 16 residues. Deletions cut 2 bases from V and 5 bases from J, with 18 bases between. In DNA, the CDR3 is TGTGCCAGCTCACCAGTAAGCTCGGGGGGCTGGACTGAAGCTTTCTTT. The encoded protein is CASSPVSSGGWTEAFF. Supplemented by reference TRBV18 and TRBJ1-1, the full variable domain reads NAGVMQNPRHLVRRRGQEARLRCSPMKGHSHVYWYRQLPEEGLKFMVYLQKENIIDESGMPKERFSAEFPKEGPSILRIQQVVRGDSAAYFCASSPVSSGGWTEAFFGQGTRLTVV.

This chain uses TRBV18 with TRBJ1-1; TRBD1 agrees at 11 bases. The germline V gene encodes CDR1 KGHSH and CDR2 LQKENI. J gave up 6 bases and V 0 bases, and 6 bases lay outside the gene matches. CDR3 length: 16 amino acids. The CDR3 reads CASSPPDRGQRAEAFF. CDR3 DNA sequence: TGTGCCAGCTCACCACCGGACAGGGGGCAGAGAGCTGAAGCTTTCTTT.

The chain links TRBV18 to TRBJ1-6; D unclear. Trimming left V 2 bases short and J 0 bases short, with 8 bases between. Germline V gene sequence: CDR1 KGHSH, CDR2 LQKENI. The CDR3 runs 16 residues. The CDR3 DNA reads TGTGCCAGCTCACCAGGGAGACTCTCCTATAATTCACCCCTCCACTTT. Its translation: CASSPGRLSYNSPLHF.

Comment on this clone: The junction departs from the called germline gene at one end, perhaps through a read error. The chain recombines TRBV18 with TRBJ1-2; 7 bases are shared with TRBD1. This CDR3 has 12 residues. Germline-derived CDR1 and CDR2 are KGHSH and LQKENI. The CDR3 coding sequence is TGTGCCAGCTCCCCGCAAACAGGGGAAGGTTTCTTC. Translation: CASSPQTGEGFF. The full variable domain, rest sourced from reference TRBV18 and TRBJ1-2, is NAGVMQNPRHLVRRRGQEARLRCSPMKGHSHVYWYRQLPEEGLKFMVYLQKENIIDESGMPKERFSAEFPKEGPSILRIQQVVRGDSAAYFCASSPQTGEGFFGSGTRLTVV.

The J gene is TRBJ1-5, the V gene TRBV18; TRBD1 is a possible D gene (6 bases). The CDR3 contains 14 residues. V lost 6 bases and J 0 bases, leaving 9 bases between the germline ends. The V gene's germline CDR1 is KGHSH and CDR2 LQKENI. CDR3: CASSVQGSNQPQHF. In DNA, the CDR3 is TGTGCCAGCTCCGTACAGGGTAGCAATCAGCCCCAGCATTTT.

The chain joins TRBV18 to TRBJ1-2, with D possibly matching TRBD1 (5 bases). The CDR3 sequence is 13 residues long. V lost 6 bases and J 2 bases, leaving 10 bases between the germline ends. Germline lookup yields CDR1 KGHSH and CDR2 LQKENI. The CDR3 nucleotides read TGTGCCAGCTCTCAGGGAACCAACTATGGCTACACCTTC. Its translation is CASSQGTNYGYTF.

This chain connects TRBV5-1 to TRBJ2-1, with TRBD2 matching over 12 bases. Germline V gives CDR1 SGHRS, CDR2 YFSETQ. The CDR3 runs to 16 residues. V was pared by 4 bases and J by 3 bases, with 5 bases of the junction left unmatched. The CDR3, as DNA: TGCGCCAGCAGCATCCTAGCGGGGGGGATCTACAATGAGCAGTTCTTC. Protein sequence: CASSILAGGIYNEQFF.

This chain uses TRBV24-1 with TRBJ2-2, with D perhaps assigned TRBD1 or TRBD2 (5 bases each). The CDR3 length is 16 residues. V lost 2 bases, J lost 2 bases, and 11 bases lay in between. Germline assignment: CDR1 KGHDR and CDR2 SFDVKD. The CDR3 bases are TGTGCCACCAGTGATTCCCGTGGGGGAAACACCGGGGAGCTGTTTTTT. It yields the protein CATSDSRGGNTGELFF.